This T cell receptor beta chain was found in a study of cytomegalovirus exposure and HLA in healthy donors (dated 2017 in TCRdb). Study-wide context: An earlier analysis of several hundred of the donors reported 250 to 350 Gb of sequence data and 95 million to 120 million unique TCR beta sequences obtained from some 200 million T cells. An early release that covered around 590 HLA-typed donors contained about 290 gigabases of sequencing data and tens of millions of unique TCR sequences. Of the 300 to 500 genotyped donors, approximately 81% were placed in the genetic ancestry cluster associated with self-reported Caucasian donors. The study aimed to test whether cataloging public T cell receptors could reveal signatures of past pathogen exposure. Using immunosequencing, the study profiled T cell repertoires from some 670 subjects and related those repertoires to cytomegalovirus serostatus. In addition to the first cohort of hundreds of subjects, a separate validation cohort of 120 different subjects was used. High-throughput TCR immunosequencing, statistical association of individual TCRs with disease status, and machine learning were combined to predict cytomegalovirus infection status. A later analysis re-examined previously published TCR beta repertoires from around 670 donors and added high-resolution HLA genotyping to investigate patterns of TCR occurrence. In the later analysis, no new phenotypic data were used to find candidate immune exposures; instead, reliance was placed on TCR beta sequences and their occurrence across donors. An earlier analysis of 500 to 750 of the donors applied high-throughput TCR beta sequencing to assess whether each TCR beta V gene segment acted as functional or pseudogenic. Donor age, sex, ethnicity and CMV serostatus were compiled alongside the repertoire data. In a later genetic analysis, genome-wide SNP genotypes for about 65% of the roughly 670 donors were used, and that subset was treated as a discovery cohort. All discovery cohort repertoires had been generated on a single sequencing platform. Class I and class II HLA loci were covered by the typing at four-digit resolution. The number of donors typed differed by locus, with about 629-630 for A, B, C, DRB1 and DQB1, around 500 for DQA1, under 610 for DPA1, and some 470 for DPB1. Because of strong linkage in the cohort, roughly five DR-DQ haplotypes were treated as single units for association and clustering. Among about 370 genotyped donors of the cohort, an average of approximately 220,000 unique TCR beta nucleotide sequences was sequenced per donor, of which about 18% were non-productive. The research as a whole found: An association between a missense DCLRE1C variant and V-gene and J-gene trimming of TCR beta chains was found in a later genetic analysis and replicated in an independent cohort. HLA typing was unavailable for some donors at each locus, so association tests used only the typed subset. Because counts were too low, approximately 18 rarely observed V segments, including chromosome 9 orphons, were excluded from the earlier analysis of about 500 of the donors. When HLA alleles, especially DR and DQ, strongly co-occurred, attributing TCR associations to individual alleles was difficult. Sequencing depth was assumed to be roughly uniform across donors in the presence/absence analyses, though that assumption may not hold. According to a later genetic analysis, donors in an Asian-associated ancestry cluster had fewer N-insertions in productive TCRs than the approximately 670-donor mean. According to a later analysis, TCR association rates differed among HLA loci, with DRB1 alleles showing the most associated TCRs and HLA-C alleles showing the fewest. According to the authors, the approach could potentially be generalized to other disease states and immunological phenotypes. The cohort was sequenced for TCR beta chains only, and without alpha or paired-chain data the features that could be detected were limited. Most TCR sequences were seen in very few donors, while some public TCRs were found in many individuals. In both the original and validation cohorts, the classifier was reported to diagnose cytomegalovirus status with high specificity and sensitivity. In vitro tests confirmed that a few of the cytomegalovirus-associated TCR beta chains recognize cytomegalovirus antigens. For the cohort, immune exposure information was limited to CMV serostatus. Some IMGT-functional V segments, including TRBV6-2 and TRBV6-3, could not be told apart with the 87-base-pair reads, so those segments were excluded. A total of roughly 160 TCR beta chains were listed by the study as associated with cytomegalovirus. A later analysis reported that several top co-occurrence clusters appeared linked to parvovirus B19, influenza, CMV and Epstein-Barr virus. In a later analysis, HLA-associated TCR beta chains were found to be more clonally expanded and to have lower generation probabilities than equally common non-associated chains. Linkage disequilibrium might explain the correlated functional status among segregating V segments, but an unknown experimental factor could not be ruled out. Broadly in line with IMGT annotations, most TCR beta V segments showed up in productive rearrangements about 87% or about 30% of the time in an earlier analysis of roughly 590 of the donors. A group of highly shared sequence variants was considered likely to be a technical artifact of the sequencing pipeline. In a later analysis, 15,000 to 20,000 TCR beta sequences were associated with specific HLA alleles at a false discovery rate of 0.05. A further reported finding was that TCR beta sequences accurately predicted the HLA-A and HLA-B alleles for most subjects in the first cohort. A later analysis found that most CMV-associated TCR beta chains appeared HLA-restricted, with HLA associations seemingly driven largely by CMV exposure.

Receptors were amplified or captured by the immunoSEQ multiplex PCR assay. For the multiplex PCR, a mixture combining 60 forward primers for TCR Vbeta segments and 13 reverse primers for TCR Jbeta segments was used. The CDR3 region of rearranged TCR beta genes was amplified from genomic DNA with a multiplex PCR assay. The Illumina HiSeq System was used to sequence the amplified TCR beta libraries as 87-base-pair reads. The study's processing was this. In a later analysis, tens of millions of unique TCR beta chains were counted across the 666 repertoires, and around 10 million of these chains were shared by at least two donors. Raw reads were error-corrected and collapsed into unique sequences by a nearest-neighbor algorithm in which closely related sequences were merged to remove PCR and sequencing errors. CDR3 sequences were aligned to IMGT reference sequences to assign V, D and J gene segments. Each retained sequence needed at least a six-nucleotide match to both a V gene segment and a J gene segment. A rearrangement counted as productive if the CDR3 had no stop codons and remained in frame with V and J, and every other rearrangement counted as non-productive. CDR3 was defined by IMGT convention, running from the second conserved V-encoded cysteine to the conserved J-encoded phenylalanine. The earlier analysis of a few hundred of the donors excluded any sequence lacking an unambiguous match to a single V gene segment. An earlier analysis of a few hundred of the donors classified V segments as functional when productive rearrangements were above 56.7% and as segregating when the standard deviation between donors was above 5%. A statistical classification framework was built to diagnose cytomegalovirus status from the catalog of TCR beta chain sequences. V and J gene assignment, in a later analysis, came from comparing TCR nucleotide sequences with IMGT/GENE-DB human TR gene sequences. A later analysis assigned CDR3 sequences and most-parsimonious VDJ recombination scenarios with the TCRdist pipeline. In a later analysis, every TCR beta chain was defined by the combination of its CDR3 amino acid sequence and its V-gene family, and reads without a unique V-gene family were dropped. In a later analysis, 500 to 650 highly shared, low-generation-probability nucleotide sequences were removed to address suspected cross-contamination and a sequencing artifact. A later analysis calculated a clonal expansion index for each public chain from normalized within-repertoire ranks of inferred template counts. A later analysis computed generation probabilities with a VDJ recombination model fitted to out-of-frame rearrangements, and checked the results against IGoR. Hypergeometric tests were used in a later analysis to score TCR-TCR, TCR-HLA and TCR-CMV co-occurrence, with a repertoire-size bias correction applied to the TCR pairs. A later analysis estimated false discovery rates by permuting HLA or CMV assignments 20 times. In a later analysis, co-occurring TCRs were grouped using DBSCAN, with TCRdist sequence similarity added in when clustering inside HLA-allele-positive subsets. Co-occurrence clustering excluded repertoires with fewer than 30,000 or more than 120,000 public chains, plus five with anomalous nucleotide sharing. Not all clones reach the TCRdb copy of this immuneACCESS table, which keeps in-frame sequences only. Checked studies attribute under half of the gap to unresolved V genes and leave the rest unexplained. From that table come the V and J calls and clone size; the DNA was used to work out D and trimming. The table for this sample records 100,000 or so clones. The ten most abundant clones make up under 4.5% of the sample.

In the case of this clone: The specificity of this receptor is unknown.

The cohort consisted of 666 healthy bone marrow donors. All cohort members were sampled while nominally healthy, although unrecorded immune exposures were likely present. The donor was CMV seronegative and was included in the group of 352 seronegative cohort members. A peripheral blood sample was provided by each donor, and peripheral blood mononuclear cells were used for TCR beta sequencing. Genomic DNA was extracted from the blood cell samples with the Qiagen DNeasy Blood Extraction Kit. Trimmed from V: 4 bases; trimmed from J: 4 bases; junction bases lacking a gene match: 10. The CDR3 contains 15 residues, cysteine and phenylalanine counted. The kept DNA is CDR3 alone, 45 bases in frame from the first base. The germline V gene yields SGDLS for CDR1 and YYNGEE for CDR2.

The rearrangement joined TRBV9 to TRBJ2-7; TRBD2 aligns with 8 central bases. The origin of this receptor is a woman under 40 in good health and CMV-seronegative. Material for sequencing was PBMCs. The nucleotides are TGTGCCAGCAGCCTCCAGCCCGGGGGGGGTTACGAGCAGTACTTC. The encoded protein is CASSLQPGGGYEQYF.